The 27 T cell receptor beta chains in this list originate from one sample, sequenced in a study of post-analysis software for immune sequencing data (dated by TCRdb to the mid-2010s). Library prep was done by PCR. Sequenced using an Illumina HiSeq 2500. To reduce PCR and sequencing biases, unique molecular identifiers were built into the TCR beta cDNA libraries. TCRdb trimmed the raw reads at Q25, called clones with MiXCR and kept productive beta chains. Merged by CDR3 protein, the rows form single entries marked with the most common genes and DNA. This sample holds roughly 620,000 distinct CDR3 sequences; about 40% were observed only once. The ten largest clones capture more than 1.5% of the sample. These receptors have no identified antigens. Points the paper makes about the study in general: Significantly higher frequencies in patients than in controls were found for roughly 5 TRBV segments, including TRBV5-6, TRBV5-1 and TRBV20-1.

The sequenced sample was blood. The receptors derive from a girl aged 5-17 years with multiple sclerosis.

This chain uses TRBV9 with TRBJ2-1; 8 positions match TRBD1. After removal of 3 bases from V and 3 bases from J, the junction contained 2 bases not matched to a gene. In germline, CDR1 is SGDLS, CDR2 YYNGEE. CDR3 size: 14 residues. Here the CDR3 reads CASSEGQGYNEQFF. The CDR3 DNA follows: TGTGCCAGCAGCGAAGGACAGGGCTACAATGAGCAGTTCTTC.

This chain links TRBV2 with TRBJ1-2, with TRBD1 as a possible D gene (5 bases). V dropped 1 base and J dropped 12 bases, with 15 bases sitting between them. The CDR3 contains 13 residues. CDR1 SNHLY and CDR2 FYNNEI come from the germline V gene. The CDR3, as DNA: TGTGCCAGCAGTGAAGGATGGGGGGGAGGCCACACCTTC. Protein product: CASSEGWGGGHTF. The full variable domain, in which reference TRBV2 and TRBJ1-2 provide the parts outside the CDR3, is EPEVTQTPSHQVTQMGQEVILRCVPISNHLYFYWYRQILGQKVEFLVSFYNNEISEKSEIFDDQFSVERPDGSNFTLKIRSTKLEDSAMYFCASSEGWGGGHTFGSGTRLTVV.

CDR3 nucleotides: TGTGCCAGCAGTGGCCCCGGGACAAATGAAAAACTGTTTTTT. Its translation is CASSGPGTNEKLFF. This rearrangement joins TRBV12-3 or TRBV12-4 to TRBJ1-4; perhaps TRBD1 as D (6 bases). The CDR3 covers 14 residues. With 5 bases removed from V and 5 bases from J, the gap between germline ends came to 12 bases.

This clonotype was seen at least ten times. The chain's CDR3 is CASSPLQSTDTQYF. The CDR3 region has the DNA TGCGCCAGCAGCCCGCTCCAGAGCACAGATACGCAGTATTTT. The gene calls are TRBV5-1 and TRBJ2-3; D remains unclear. V lost 4 bases to trimming and J lost 0 bases, with 9 bases between them. Germline values: CDR1 SGHRS, CDR2 YFSETQ. The CDR3 is 14 residues long.

This clonotype showed up many times. An end of the junction differs from the germline gene, which may be a read error. The chain carries TRBV7-7 and TRBJ2-5; 7 bases are a match to TRBD2. CDR1 is SSHAT and CDR2 is FNYEAQ in the germline V gene (reference sequence). The CDR3 has 14 amino acids. As DNA, the CDR3 is TGTGCTAGCAGCTTGGCAGGGCGGGAGGAGACCCAGTACTTC. It encodes CASSLAGREETQYF.

CDR3 region: CSALYNEQFF. The DNA of the CDR3 is TGCAGTGCTCTGTACAATGAGCAGTTCTTC. The chain carries TRBV20-1 and TRBJ2-1, with unresolved D. Germline CDR1 DFQATT, CDR2 SNEGSKA (reference sequence). Between the trimmed V and J ends, which lost 5 bases and 4 bases, there was a span of 3 bases. The CDR3 loop spans 10 amino acids.

This clonotype was observed a few times. This sequence joins TRBV7-2 and TRBJ2-4; 9 bases match TRBD1. Germline values: CDR1 SGHTA, CDR2 FQGNSA. There are 14 residues in the CDR3. The V gene end was trimmed by 1 base and the J gene end by 11 bases; junction bases not matched to a gene: 6. The chain's CDR3 is CASSLVSGTGLQYF. CDR3 DNA sequence: TGTGCCAGCAGCTTAGTGTCCGGGACAGGGCTTCAGTACTTC.

To note about this clonotype: The junction does not match germline at one end; this may be a read error. The J gene is TRBJ1-1, the V gene TRBV2; no clear D. The CDR3 spans 15 residues. Per germline, CDR1 SNHLY and CDR2 FYNNEI. The CDR3 DNA sequence: TGTGCTAGCAGCCGTGGCGGAGGGATGAACACTGAAGCTTTTTTT. Amino acids: CASSRGGGMNTEAFF.

This clonotype was seen a few times. The chain combines TRBV5-1 with TRBJ1-1, with 11 positions matching TRBD1. From germline, CDR1 is SGHRS and CDR2 YFSETQ. The CDR3 spans 17 residues. The junction had 16 bases not matched to a gene; V was cut back by 4 bases and J by 8 bases. Here the CDR3 DNA reads TGCGCCAGCAGCCCCCGAACGCTTCGCGGGACAGGGGGAGAAGCTTTCTTT. Translating gives CASSPRTLRGTGGEAFF.

V is TRBV10-3 and J is TRBJ1-1, with a possible D match to TRBD1 (5 bases). CDR1 is ENHRY and CDR2 is SYGVKD in the germline V gene. The CDR3 covers 15 residues. The V end was cut by 3 bases, the J end by 5 bases, with 16 bases between. The CDR3 nucleotides are TGTGCCATCAGTGAAATAACAAGGGGCGGAACTGAAGCTTTCTTT. It specifies CAISEITRGGTEAFF.

This clonotype was picked up a small number of times. The chain employs TRBV20-1 and TRBJ1-5, with D possibly being TRBD1 (6 bases). The germline V and J ends were trimmed by 6 bases and 4 bases, with 16 bases remaining between them. There are 14 residues in the CDR3. Germline V gene sequence: CDR1 DFQATT, CDR2 SNEGSKA (reference sequence). CDR3 bases: TGCAGTGCACGGGACTTTCAGGGGAATCAGCCCCAGCATTTT. This codes for CSARDFQGNQPQHF.

The chain combines TRBV20-1 with TRBJ1-5; 7 bases line up with TRBD1. V trimming: 5 bases; J trimming: 5 bases; junction bases outside the gene matches: 12. The V gene's germline CDR1 is DFQATT and CDR2 SNEGSKA (reference sequence). This CDR3 is built from 15 residues. DNA of the CDR3: TGCAGTGCTGCGGATCGGAGGGGGCGCGATCAGCCCCAGCATTTT. Residues: CSAADRRGRDQPQHF.

This clonotype was observed a few times. The rearrangement uses TRBV12-3 or TRBV12-4 and TRBJ2-1, with no clear D. Trimming stripped 6 bases from V and 5 bases from J, with 14 bases between. The CDR3 is 14 amino acids. The CDR3 nucleotides read TGTGCCAGCAGCTCTCGGCGGAGCCACAATGAGCAGTTCTTC. This translates into CASSSRRSHNEQFF.

The chain is built from TRBV5-1 and TRBJ1-2, with D perhaps matching TRBD1 (6 bases). Trimming pared 0 bases from V and 7 bases from J, leaving 10 bases between. The CDR3 has 13 amino acids. CDR1 and CDR2 (germline): SGHRS, YFSETQ. CDR3 in amino acids: CASSLAGDTGYTF. The CDR3 nucleotides are TGCGCCAGCAGCTTGGCCGGGGACACTGGCTACACCTTC.

V is TRBV5-5 and J is TRBJ1-1; 7 positions match TRBD1. V shed 6 bases, J shed 1 base, and the junction held 6 bases outside the gene matches. The CDR3 sequence is 14 residues long. CDR1 is SGHKS, CDR2 YYEKEE, per germline (reference sequence). This CDR3 is CASMLGTANTEAFF. The CDR3 region has the DNA TGTGCCAGCATGCTGGGGACAGCGAACACTGAAGCTTTCTTT.

V and J are TRBV20-1 and TRBJ1-5; D gene ambiguous. Germline values: CDR1 DFQATT, CDR2 SNEGSKA (reference sequence). The CDR3 covers 13 residues. Between the trimmed V and J ends, which lost 3 bases and 3 bases, there was a span of 9 bases. The CDR3 coding sequence is TGCAGTGCTAGTCCCGGACTCAATCAGCCCCAGCATTTT. It translates to CSASPGLNQPQHF.

V is TRBV5-1 and J is TRBJ1-2; 9 bases are a match to TRBD1. V shed 5 bases and J 8 bases; nucleotides not matched to a gene: 7. Germline assignment: CDR1 SGHRS and CDR2 YFSETQ. This CDR3 has 13 amino acids. As DNA, the CDR3 is TGCGCCAGCAGAGAGGGGACAGGGCGAGGCTACACCTTC. It specifies CASREGTGRGYTF.

This clonotype was seen a single time. A read error may produce the germline difference seen at one junction end. J is TRBJ1-1 and V is TRBV7-9, with D tentatively TRBD1 (5 bases). The germline CDR1 and CDR2 sequences are SEHNR and FQNEAQ (reference sequence). CDR3 size: 16 residues. CDR3 nucleotides: TGCGCCAGCAGCCCCCCCCTGGGGACCCTGGGCACTGAAGCTTTCTTT. This codes for CASSPPLGTLGTEAFF. The full variable domain, its missing parts supplied by reference TRBV7-9 and TRBJ1-1, is DTGVSQNPRHKITKRGQNVTFRCDPISEHNRLYWYRQTLGQGPEFLTYFQNEAQLEKSRLLSDRFSAERPKGSFSTLEIQRTEQGDSAMYLCASSPPLGTLGTEAFFGQGTRLTVV.

The chain is built from TRBV7-2 and TRBJ1-2; TRBD1 aligns across 7 bases. Germline V CDR1 and CDR2: SGHTA, FQGNSA. The trim removed 5 bases at V and 4 bases at J, leaving 7 bases unmatched. The CDR3 extends over 14 amino acids. CDR3 nucleotides: TGTGCCAGCAGCGCGGGACAGTCCTCCTATGGCTACACCTTC. Its protein product is CASSAGQSSYGYTF.

The chain employs TRBV9 and TRBJ1-2, with D perhaps matching TRBD1 (6 bases). The CDR3 loop spans 14 amino acids. CDR1 SGDLS and CDR2 YYNGEE come from the germline V gene. The V end was cut by 0 bases, the J end by 6 bases, with 12 bases between. The CDR3: CASSVAGAPHGYTF. CDR3 sequence (DNA): TGTGCCAGCAGCGTAGCAGGGGCGCCCCATGGCTACACCTTC.

This clonotype was recorded once. The gene calls are TRBV5-1 and TRBJ2-1, with 12 bases aligning to TRBD2. CDR3 length: 15 amino acids. In germline, CDR1 is SGHRS, CDR2 YFSETQ. V shed 5 bases and J 12 bases; nucleotides not matched to a gene: 12. The CDR3 DNA reads TGCGCCAGCAGTGTTGGACTAGCGGGGCCTTCGGGGCAGTTCTTC. Encoded protein: CASSVGLAGPSGQFF.

V gene TRBV7-2 combines with J gene TRBJ2-1, with 7 nucleotides matching TRBD1. V shed 0 bases and J 10 bases; nucleotides not matched to a gene: 9. The CDR3 is 15 amino acids. Germline V CDR1 and CDR2: SGHTA, FQGNSA. The CDR3 DNA sequence: TGTGCCAGCAGCTTAGCCCCAGGGGGTGTATGGGAGCAGTTCTTC. As protein: CASSLAPGGVWEQFF.

This clonotype was counted a single time. The rearrangement uses TRBV5-1 and TRBJ2-3; the D gene could be TRBD1 or TRBD2 (6 bases each). The CDR3 has 15 residues. Trimming took 3 bases from V and 10 from J, leaving 21 bases between them. Per the germline V gene, CDR1 is SGHRS and CDR2 is YFSETQ. The CDR3 loop reads CASSSRGRDFVSQYF. The CDR3 nucleotides are TGCGCCAGCAGCTCCCGGGGGCGGGATTTCGTTTCGCAGTATTTT.

This clonotype was seen only a few times. The rearrangement joins TRBV6-6 to TRBJ2-7; D possibly corresponds to TRBD2 (6 bases). V dropped 4 bases and J dropped 3 bases, with 13 bases sitting between them. In germline, CDR1 is MNHNY, CDR2 SVGAGI (reference sequence). CDR3 length: 14 amino acids. CDR3 region: CASSSASGDYEQYF. The CDR3 DNA is TGTGCCAGCAGTTCGGCGTCGGGGGACTACGAGCAGTACTTC.

The V gene is TRBV12-3 or TRBV12-4, the J gene TRBJ2-3; D might be TRBD2 (6 bases). The V end lost 4 bases, the J end lost 6 bases, and 20 bases lay between the germline ends. This CDR3 region has 16 residues. The chain's CDR3 is CASSSPGEVGRDTQYF. DNA for the CDR3: TGTGCCAGCAGTTCTCCAGGCGAGGTTGGGAGGGATACGCAGTATTTT.

This chain uses TRBV7-9 with TRBJ2-5; TRBD1 might be the D (5 bases). CDR1 is SEHNR and CDR2 is FQNEAQ in the germline V gene (reference sequence). The CDR3 runs to 17 residues. Trimming cost V 7 bases and J 0 bases, with 21 bases left between them. CDR3 coding DNA: TGTGCCAGCACCCCAACAGGCACGCCAACTTACCAAGAGACCCAGTACTTC. Its protein product is CASTPTGTPTYQETQYF. The whole variable domain, filled in from reference TRBV7-9 and TRBJ2-5, reads DTGVSQNPRHKITKRGQNVTFRCDPISEHNRLYWYRQTLGQGPEFLTYFQNEAQLEKSRLLSDRFSAERPKGSFSTLEIQRTEQGDSAMYLCASTPTGTPTYQETQYFGPGTRLLVL.

V gene TRBV7-2 combines with J gene TRBJ1-5; D is possibly TRBD1 (5 bases). Per germline, CDR1 SGHTA and CDR2 FQGNSA. CDR3 size: 16 residues. The germline V and J ends were trimmed by 5 bases and 1 base, with 15 bases remaining between them. The CDR3 sequence: CASSLNGGRSNQPQHF. The CDR3 bases are TGTGCCAGCAGCCTAAACGGGGGGAGAAGCAATCAGCCCCAGCATTTT.